These 31 T cell receptor beta chains originate from one sample sequenced in a study of cytomegalovirus exposure and HLA in healthy donors (TCRdb year 2017). Receptor libraries were prepared by the immunoSEQ multiplex PCR assay. For the multiplex PCR, a mixture combining 60 forward primers for TCR Vbeta segments and 13 reverse primers for TCR Jbeta segments was used. TCRdb carries this immuneACCESS record with in-frame sequences only. Its versions omit some clonotypes, under half of them owing to an unresolved V gene in the studies checked, with the rest unexplained. This sample holds about 160,000 clones; around 74% were observed only once. The ten largest account for roughly 1.9% of the sample. The specimen sequenced was PBMCs. The source is a female donor in good health and CMV-seronegative.

The genes are TRBV4-1 and TRBJ2-7; D is perhaps TRBD1 (5 bases). V lost 1 base, J lost 2 bases, and 12 bases lay in between. This CDR3 has 15 residues. From germline, CDR1 is MGHRA and CDR2 YSYEKL. CDR3 protein: CASSQVVGPAYEQYF. CDR3 DNA sequence: TGCGCCAGCAGCCAAGTAGTGGGGCCGGCCTACGAGCAGTACTTC.

The chain combines TRBV2 with TRBJ1-4; D is perhaps TRBD1 (6 bases). Trimming left V 6 bases short and J 6 bases short, with 17 bases between. Per germline, CDR1 SNHLY and CDR2 FYNNEI. This CDR3 is 15 amino acids long. CDR3 nucleotide sequence: TGTGCCAGCAGAAATCTCCGGGACAACGATGAAAAACTGTTTTTT. Translating it yields CASRNLRDNDEKLFF.

The gene calls are TRBV11-2 and TRBJ1-2; maybe TRBD1 (6 bases). The CDR3 loop spans 14 amino acids. CDR1 and CDR2 from the germline V gene are SGHAT and FQNNGV. The V end lost 3 bases, the J end lost 6 bases, and 14 bases lay between the germline ends. The CDR3 sequence is CASSFQGLSDGYTF. The CDR3 DNA sequence: TGTGCCAGCAGCTTTCAGGGGCTAAGCGATGGCTACACCTTC.

V gene TRBV10-1 combines with J gene TRBJ1-1, with TRBD1 as a possible D gene (5 bases). Germline lookup yields CDR1 WNHNN and CDR2 SYGVQD (reference sequence). CDR3 size: 15 residues. V gave up 3 bases and J gave up 2 bases, with 13 bases separating them. The CDR3 reads CASSDREGRNTEAFF. The CDR3 DNA is TGCGCCAGCAGTGACAGGGAGGGGAGAAACACTGAAGCTTTCTTT.

V usage is TRBV5-1 and J usage is TRBJ2-5, with 11 bases fitting TRBD1. The CDR3 totals 15 residues. V gave up 4 bases and J gave up 1 base; unmatched junction bases: 3. Germline V CDR1 and CDR2: SGHRS, YFSETQ. CDR3 sequence: CASSMDRGPQETQYF. The CDR3 DNA follows: TGCGCCAGCAGCATGGACAGGGGGCCCCAAGAGACCCAGTACTTC.

The rearrangement links TRBV23-1 to TRBJ1-4, with D unclear. TRBV23-1 has ORF status, its function being uncertain. This CDR3 spans 16 amino acids. Trimming shortened V by 0 bases and J by 2 bases, and 10 bases separated the two germline ends. The CDR3 DNA follows: TGCGCCAGCAGTCAATCCGACCGGGGTACTAATGAAAAACTGTTTTTT. Translating it yields CASSQSDRGTNEKLFF.

The chain has TRBV15 and TRBJ2-7, with 7 bases fitting TRBD1. CDR3 size: 15 residues. The germline gives CDR1 LNHNV, CDR2 YYDKDF (reference sequence). Trimming took 5 bases from V and 2 from J; bases not matched to a gene: 9. Written as DNA, the CDR3 is TGTGCCACCAGCGAAACAGGGGTTGGACCCTACGAGCAGTACTTC. This sequence encodes CATSETGVGPYEQYF.

The rearrangement joins TRBV5-6 to TRBJ1-3, with TRBD1 as a possible D gene (6 bases). The CDR3 is 12 residues long. Germline CDR1 and CDR2: SGHDT and YYEEEE. With 4 bases removed from V and 4 bases from J, the gap between germline ends came to 6 bases. The CDR3 is CASSTGGNTIYF. The CDR3 DNA reads as TGTGCCAGCAGCACAGGGGGAAACACCATATATTTT. Using reference TRBV5-6 and TRBJ1-3 for the parts outside the CDR3, the full variable domain is DAGVTQSPTHLIKTRGQQVTLRCSPKSGHDTVSWYQQALGQGPQFIFQYYEEEERQRGNFPDRFSGHQFPNYSSELNVNALLLGDSALYLCASSTGGNTIYFGEGSWLTVV.

The DNA for the CDR3 is TGTGCCTGGACCCGACAGAGTTCTTATGGCTACACCTTC. Residues: CAWTRQSSYGYTF. The rearrangement uses TRBV30 and TRBJ1-2, with D tentatively TRBD1 (5 bases). The CDR3 consists of 13 residues. Looked up from germline, CDR1 is GTSNPN and CDR2 is SVGIG (reference sequence). Trimming removed 4 bases from V and 5 bases from J, with 14 bases in between.

This clone has only one observation. The rearrangement joins TRBV7-3 to TRBJ2-3; TRBD2 matches at 7 bases. V gave up 0 bases and J gave up 0 bases; unmatched junction bases: 6. This CDR3 region has 17 residues. Germline V gene lookup returns CDR1 SGHTA and CDR2 FQGTGA. The CDR3 spells CASSLTGTGGSTDTQYF. The CDR3 region has the DNA TGTGCCAGCAGCTTAACCGGAACGGGGGGAAGCACAGATACGCAGTATTTT.

This chain links TRBV5-1 with TRBJ2-1; the match to TRBD2 covers 12 bases. Trimming took 0 bases from V and 9 from J; bases not matched to a gene: 7. This CDR3 has 16 residues. The germline V gene has CDR1 SGHRS and CDR2 YFSETQ. CDR3: CASSLVASGGAVEQFF. CDR3 sequence (DNA): TGCGCCAGCAGCTTGGTCGCTAGCGGGGGGGCGGTTGAGCAGTTCTTC.

This chain joins TRBV9 and TRBJ2-1; 8 nucleotides line up with TRBD1. Germline assignment: CDR1 SGDLS and CDR2 YYNGEE. The CDR3 is 15 amino acids. The V and J ends lost 4 bases and 3 bases, in that order; junction bases with no gene match: 6. The CDR3 nucleotides are TGTGCCAGCAGCCCCCTACAGGGGGACTACAATGAGCAGTTCTTC. It codes for CASSPLQGDYNEQFF.

This chain links TRBV19 with TRBJ2-1; 8 bases align to TRBD2. The V gene's germline CDR1 is LNHDA and CDR2 SQIVND (reference sequence). This CDR3 has 16 amino acids. V shed 6 bases and J 0 bases; nucleotides not matched to a gene: 7. CDR3 in DNA: TGTGCCAGTAGCCGGCCCGGGACTAGCTCCTACAATGAGCAGTTCTTC. It specifies CASSRPGTSSYNEQFF.

The CDR3 DNA reads TGTGCCAGCAGCCGGACTAGCGGGGGGGTCGATGAGCAGTTCTTC. Translation: CASSRTSGGVDEQFF. This chain links TRBV11-2 with TRBJ2-1; 15 bases map to TRBD2. CDR3 length: 15 amino acids. After removal of 5 bases from V and 8 bases from J, the junction contained 4 bases not matched to a gene. Looked up from germline, CDR1 is SGHAT and CDR2 is FQNNGV.

This chain links TRBV7-9 with TRBJ2-2, with D maybe TRBD1 (5 bases). CDR3 length: 14 amino acids. The germline CDR1 and CDR2 sequences are SEHNR and FQNEAQ (reference sequence). V gave up 3 bases and J gave up 6 bases, with 11 bases separating them. The CDR3 DNA reads TGTGCCAGCAGCTTTAGGGGCCGCTCCGGGGAGCTGTTTTTT. It encodes CASSFRGRSGELFF.

This clone was detected only a few times. This sequence joins TRBV7-9 and TRBJ1-2, with TRBD1 as a possible D gene (5 bases). The CDR3 contains 13 residues. From germline, CDR1 is SEHNR and CDR2 FQNEAQ (reference sequence). CDR3 nucleotide sequence: TGTGCAATCATGGGGCAGGTTCCCTATGGCTACACCTTC. Translating it yields CAIMGQVPYGYTF.

This clone came up once. This chain joins TRBV5-1 and TRBJ2-3, with a possible D match to TRBD2 (6 bases). Germline values: CDR1 SGHRS, CDR2 YFSETQ. CDR3 length equals 16 residues. V dropped 0 bases and J dropped 6 bases, with 17 bases sitting between them. CDR3 nucleotides: TGCGCCAGCAGCTTGGGCCTCGGCGGGGCCGGGGATACGCAGTATTTT. Translated, it gives CASSLGLGGAGDTQYF.

The genes are TRBV9 and TRBJ2-7; 9 bases are shared with TRBD2. Per germline, CDR1 SGDLS and CDR2 YYNGEE. This CDR3 is built from 14 residues. Unmatched junction bases numbered 9, after V lost 6 bases and J lost 5 bases. CDR3 amino acids: CASIWRGGGDEQYF. In DNA, the CDR3 is TGTGCCAGCATCTGGCGGGGGGGAGGGGACGAGCAGTACTTC.

The chain uses TRBV7-6 and TRBJ2-7; D uncertain. Germline CDR1 is SGHVS and CDR2 is FNYEAQ. The CDR3 is made up of 13 amino acids. V lost 1 base to trimming and J lost 9 bases, with 13 bases between them. The CDR3 region has the DNA TGTGCCAGCAGCTTAGACCGATTACGAGGGCAGTACTTC. It specifies CASSLDRLRGQYF.

A single count supports this clone. This sequence joins TRBV6-4 and TRBJ1-1, with TRBD1 matching over 11 bases. Trimming at V came to 6 bases and at J to 1 base, leaving 1 base not matched to a gene. This CDR3 region has 14 residues. Germline CDR1 and CDR2: MRHNA and SNTAGT. DNA of the CDR3: TGTGCCAGCAGCGGACAGGGGGCGAACACTGAAGCTTTCTTT. Translation gives CASSGQGANTEAFF.

This clone was counted between two and nine times. The rearrangement joins TRBV15 to TRBJ1-1; 7 nucleotides align to TRBD1. The CDR3 has 14 residues. Trimming took 3 bases from V and 7 from J; bases not matched to a gene: 8. The germline V gene encodes CDR1 LNHNV and CDR2 YYDKDF (reference sequence). CDR3 region: CATSSVRGENEAFF. The CDR3 region has the DNA TGTGCCACCAGCAGCGTCAGGGGGGAGAATGAAGCTTTCTTT. Using reference TRBV15 and TRBJ1-1 for the parts outside the CDR3, the full variable domain is DAMVIQNPRYQVTQFGKPVTLSCSQTLNHNVMYWYQQKSSQAPKLLFHYYDKDFNNEADTPDNFQSRRPNTSFCFLDIRSPGLGDTAMYLCATSSVRGENEAFFGQGTRLTVV.

This clone was seen once. The gene calls are TRBV2 and TRBJ1-1; 8 positions agree with TRBD1. Looked up from germline, CDR1 is SNHLY and CDR2 is FYNNEI. The CDR3 spans 14 residues. J lost 5 bases, V lost 7 bases, and 9 bases had no gene match. Here the CDR3 DNA reads TGTGCCAGCAATCGGGACAGGCCGGGGACTGAAGCTTTCTTT. This codes for CASNRDRPGTEAFF.

The chain is built from TRBV7-9 and TRBJ1-2; D possibly corresponds to TRBD1 (6 bases). CDR1 SEHNR and CDR2 FQNEAQ come from the germline V gene (reference sequence). V dropped 6 bases and J dropped 5 bases, with 13 bases sitting between them. CDR3 length equals 13 residues. CDR3 nucleotide sequence: TGTGCCAGCAGACTCCGGACAGATTATGGCTACACCTTC. Translation: CASRLRTDYGYTF.

This clone was seen a handful of times. The same CDR3 can be traced to other DNA sequences in this sample. The rearrangement uses TRBV6-5 and TRBJ1-1, with D hard to call. CDR1 MNHEY and CDR2 SVGAGI come from the germline V gene. V lost 7 bases and J 1 base, leaving 4 bases between the germline ends. CDR3 size: 11 residues. The CDR3 region has the DNA TGTGCCAGCACGAGGAACACTGAAGCTTTCTTT. Its translation: CASTRNTEAFF.

The chain is built from TRBV14 and TRBJ2-3, with 9 bases matching TRBD1. The CDR3 sequence is 16 residues long. Germline V gene data show CDR1 as SGHDN and CDR2 as FVKESK. The V segment lost 5 bases and the J segment 0 bases; nucleotides outside the gene matches: 6. The CDR3 DNA reads as TGTGCCAGCAGCGCCAGGGACAGGGAAAGCACAGATACGCAGTATTTT. Amino acid sequence: CASSARDRESTDTQYF.

The chain is built from TRBV29-1 and TRBJ2-5, with 10 bases fitting TRBD2. The germline gives CDR1 SQVTM, CDR2 ANQGSEA. With 6 bases clipped from V and 3 bases from J, the junction kept 10 bases outside the gene matches. This CDR3 is built from 15 residues. The CDR3 spells CSVLGPSGSKETQYF. CDR3 nucleotide sequence: TGCAGCGTCCTAGGGCCTAGCGGGAGTAAAGAGACCCAGTACTTC. The whole variable domain, remainder taken from reference TRBV29-1 and TRBJ2-5, is SAVISQKPSRDICQRGTSLTIQCQVDSQVTMMFWYRQQPGQSLTLIATANQGSEATYESGFVIDKFPISRPNLTFSTLTVSNMSPEDSSIYLCSVLGPSGSKETQYFGPGTRLLVL.

CDR3 in amino acids: CASSSLYGEQYF. In DNA, the CDR3 is TGTGCCAGTAGTTCCCTTTACGGCGAGCAGTACTTC. The chain joins TRBV19 to TRBJ2-7; D remains ambiguous. This CDR3 comprises 12 residues. V dropped 5 bases and J dropped 6 bases, with 11 bases sitting between them. Germline CDR1 LNHDA, CDR2 SQIVND (reference sequence). Variable domain in full (rest from reference TRBV19 and TRBJ2-7): DGGITQSPKYLFRKEGQNVTLSCEQNLNHDAMYWYRQDPGQGLRLIYYSQIVNDFQKGDIAEGYSVSREKKESFPLTVTSAQKNPTAFYLCASSSLYGEQYFGPGTRLTVT.

This chain uses TRBV5-1 with TRBJ2-1, with a tentative D call TRBD1 (5 bases). Trimming pared 0 bases from V and 9 bases from J, leaving 10 bases between. The CDR3 is made up of 13 amino acids. The germline gives CDR1 SGHRS, CDR2 YFSETQ. CDR3 region: CASSLEGWGEQFF. CDR3 coding DNA: TGCGCCAGCAGCTTGGAGGGGTGGGGTGAGCAGTTCTTC.

This clone has a handful of counts. The rearrangement uses TRBV28 and TRBJ2-3, with D perhaps TRBD2 (6 bases). CDR1 and CDR2 from the germline V gene are MDHEN and SYDVKM. The CDR3 is made up of 16 amino acids. The ends were cut back, 7 bases at V and 2 bases at J, with 19 bases in the middle. The CDR3 coding sequence is TGTGCCAGCATCCCCCAAGAGGGGAGGAACACAGATACGCAGTATTTT. It specifies CASIPQEGRNTDTQYF.

The chain recombines TRBV5-6 with TRBJ2-5, with 8 bases aligning to TRBD2. The last part of the DNA fits TRBJ2-7 better; the J call may be wrong. Germline loops: CDR1 SGHDT, CDR2 YYEEEE. The CDR3 runs 13 residues. CDR3 amino acids: CASNGGGHDEQYF. DNA for the CDR3: TGTGCCAGCAATGGCGGGGGGCACGACGAGCAGTACTTC.

CDR3 nucleotides: TGTGCCAGCAGTTCACAGGGAACAGGGGGCTATGGCTACACCTTC. This gives the protein CASSSQGTGGYGYTF. The chain is built from TRBV6-5 and TRBJ1-2; TRBD1 agrees at 8 bases. CDR3 length: 15 residues. The germline CDR1 and CDR2 sequences are MNHEY and SVGAGI. V was clipped by 4 bases and J by 4 bases; unmatched bases: 8.